Sequencing of this T cell receptor beta chain was carried out in a study of cytomegalovirus exposure and HLA in healthy donors. Notes on the study in general: It was reported that TCR beta sequences correctly inferred the HLA-A and HLA-B alleles for most subjects.

Details on this clone: The antigen remains unidentified.

Both 60 Vbeta primers and 13 Jbeta primers went into the PCR. Sequencing was performed with immunoSEQ multiplex PCR; in TCRdb, only in-frame clones are kept and a portion is missing. The table lists 200,000 to 300,000 clones, approximately 85% of them singletons, with 1.5% to 2.5% in the top ten. The material sequenced was PBMCs. The receptor comes from a woman in her forties in good health and CMV-seropositive.

The CDR3 loop reads CASRVSGDNSPLHF. For the CDR3, the DNA is TGTGCCAGCAGGGTTTCAGGTGATAATTCACCCCTCCACTTT. This chain connects TRBV27 to TRBJ1-6; D is unresolved. This CDR3 has 14 amino acids. Germline V gene sequence: CDR1 MNHEY, CDR2 SMNVEV (reference sequence). Trimming removed 6 bases at V and 5 bases at J, with 11 bases between.